This T cell receptor beta chain appears in the sequencing data of a study of neurological immune-mediated disorders. Study findings and constraints: The highest TCR clonal expansion occurred in HTLV-1-associated myelopathy; multiple sclerosis fell below healthy controls. No CDR3 amino acid sequences were shared by expanded clones across subjects, suggesting private repertoires in all groups.

This clonotype was counted ten times or more. Its antigen is not known. Indicated time point: longitudinal time-point 1 (baseline). Synthesis of cDNA was carried out by template-switch 5'RACE. The reaction used 10-nucleotide random UMIs. One entry per CDR3 protein results from TCRdb running MiXCR on the 5' RACE reads. The sample has about 71,000 distinct CDR3 sequences; approximately 13% are singletons. Sequencing was performed on PBMCs. The sequence derives from a female donor with HTLV-1-associated myelopathy (HAM/TSP).

CDR3 in amino acids: CASSPTDRGNVQFF. The DNA of the CDR3 is TGTGCCAGCAGCCCAACGGACAGGGGAAACGTGCAGTTCTTC. V gene TRBV3-1 combines with J gene TRBJ2-1; 9 positions agree with TRBD1. There are 14 residues in the CDR3. V was clipped by 4 bases and J by 12 bases; unmatched bases: 10. Looked up from germline, CDR1 is LGHDT and CDR2 is YNNKEL (reference sequence).